A single T cell receptor beta chain is shown here with its context. The authors' processing: Estimation of nucleated cell counts relied on the amplification of reference gene primers. The repertoire was sequenced with immunoSEQ multiplex PCR; TCRdb's copy has only in-frame clones and lacks some. V and J calls and clone size are given by that table; D and trimming were obtained from the DNA. The profile shows approximately 140,000 clones, about 86% of them singletons. This specimen belongs to a study of blood T cell repertoires in COVID-19. In the study overall: Whether acute or convalescent, the COVID-19 samples came from the United States, Italy and Spain. PBMCs, B-cell-depleted T cells, or T cells were the source of the cDNA or gDNA that made up the material.

The germline V and J ends were trimmed by 3 bases and 7 bases, with 13 bases remaining between them. Per germline, CDR1 SGHTA and CDR2 FQGTGA. The CDR3 totals 13 residues. The TCR originated in a man aged 65-85 years with acute or convalescent COVID-19. The sample consisted of peripheral blood. This chain uses TRBV7-3 with TRBJ2-7; D perhaps matches TRBD2 (6 bases). The CDR3 reads CASSFGGGREQYF. CDR3 nucleotides: TGTGCCAGCAGCTTCGGAGGAGGGCGGGAGCAGTACTTC.